The following is a TCR beta chain sequence with its context. Which antigen it targets is not known. Per-base qualities were not stored, and no clone one base away is much larger. The data are from a study of blood T cell repertoires in COVID-19 (TCRdb year 2020). Concerning the study at large: Samples covering the acute and convalescent phases of COVID-19 were provided by collaborators in the United States, Italy and Spain. The material from the prospective study consisted of cDNA or gDNA derived from T cells, B-cell-depleted T cells, or PBMCs. Subjects who had been exposed to COVID-19, were actively infected with it, or had recovered from it provided the deeply sampled blood TCRbeta repertoires that made up the dataset. The repertoires were released in a freely available public database meant as a resource for research on the immune response to SARS-CoV-2. The samples were drawn from the first 160 participants of the ongoing ImmuneRACE study and from under 1,500 subjects provided by 6 global collaborators. A de-identified subject ID, COVID-19 status, age in years and sex were almost always included in the sample metadata. Where available, HLA class I and class II types were obtained from metadata supplied by the sample provider rather than from assay-based typing.

On the study overall, not on this receptor specifically: How much clinical and demographic metadata was included differed by source and by participant, and the metadata was provided uncurated.

One collaborating source in Seattle enrolled patients while the patients were actively infected and followed the patients over time throughout the course of disease. Collaborating institutions collected whole blood in K2EDTA tubes following their own protocols. For TCRbeta analysis, collaborator samples were shipped as frozen whole blood, as isolated PBMCs, or as DNA extracted from either sample type. TCRbeta CDR3 regions were amplified from genomic DNA using the immunoSEQ Assay, a bias-controlled multiplex PCR. The original pipeline was this. The number of nucleated cells in each sample was estimated by amplification of reference gene primers within the assay. To quantify the absolute abundance of each unique TCRbeta CDR3 rearrangement, sequence reads were collapsed and filtered. For each sample, productive Simpson clonality was calculated as the square root of Simpson's diversity index across productive rearrangements. TCRdb retrieved this table from immuneACCESS and kept in-frame rearrangements only. Not all clones are present; in checked studies, unresolved V genes account for under half, and no reason is known for the remainder. Clone size and the V and J calls come from that table; the DNA yielded D and trimming. Recorded for this sample are 200,000 or so clones; 81% of them occurred a single time. In total, the top ten clones hold approximately 12% of the sample.

In the germline V gene (reference sequence), CDR1 corresponds to MNHEY and CDR2 to SMNVEV. From V the trimming removes 6 bases and from J it removes 4 bases, while the gene matches leave 2 bases of the junction unaccounted for. The CDR3 runs 14 amino acids, cysteine and phenylalanine included. Only the CDR3 part of the read is kept: 42 bases, read in frame from the first base. Sequencing input: peripheral blood. The chain couples TRBV27 to TRBJ1-5, with 11 bases matching TRBD1. This sequence originates from a woman aged 80 or older with COVID-19, enrolled during active disease. The nucleotide sequence reads TGTGCCAGCAGGGGGACAGGGGGTAATCAGCCCCAGCATTTT. It encodes CASRGTGGNQPQHF.